This is a list of T cell receptor beta chains from one sample in a study of blood T cell repertoires in COVID-19. This table comes from immunoSEQ multiplex PCR, and its TCRdb copy is limited to in-frame clones, with some not included. This table holds around 25,000 clones, 90% found once. Sequencing was performed on peripheral blood. All receptors come from a man between 70 and 80 years old with acute or convalescent COVID-19. Both conserved end residues are part of each CDR3. Each record gives: J gene, D gene, V gene, clone size, CDR3 DNA, CDR3 protein. D genes are given only for firm matches. A row's size may be missing; if present it is once, few, many or a size class.

TRBJ1-5,.,TRBV2,.,TGTGCCAGCTGCTTTGTGGACAGAAATCAGCCCCAGCATTTT,CASCFVDRNQPQHF
TRBJ2-1,TRBD2,TRBV11-2,.,TGTGCCAGCAGGGAGTTGGGCGGGAGGGCCGGTCGTGAGCAGTTCTTC,CASRELGGRAGREQFF
TRBJ1-1,.,TRBV7-2,.,TGTGCCAGCAGCTTAGAGGTGGTTGGAGTGCTCACCTACACTGAAGCTTTCTTT,CASSLEVVGVLTYTEAFF
TRBJ2-2,.,TRBV11-2,few,TGTGCCAGCAGCTTAGGACTAGTTAGCGTCCCCGGGGAGCTGTTTTTT,CASSLGLVSVPGELFF
TRBJ2-1,TRBD2,TRBV15,.,TGTGCCACCAGCGTCTCTAGCGGGAGGGCCACTTTCAGTGAGCAGTTCTTC,CATSVSSGRATFSEQFF
TRBJ2-1,.,TRBV19,.,TGTGCCAGTAGTATCCGACAGGAGCAGTTCTTC,CASSIRQEQFF
TRBJ2-7,TRBD2,TRBV18,.,TGTGCCAGCTCACCAGAAGCGGGAGAGGGCGAGCAGTACTTC,CASSPEAGEGEQYF
TRBJ2-5,.,TRBV6-2/TRBV6-3,few,TGTGCCAGCAGTTACGTCGGGCAGGGTCTGGAGACCCAGTACTTC,CASSYVGQGLETQYF
TRBJ2-5,.,TRBV18,.,TGTGCCAGCTCACCCGGACTGGGTGAAGAGACCCAGTACTTC,CASSPGLGEETQYF
TRBJ2-5,TRBD2,TRBV3-1/TRBV3-2,.,TGTGCCAGCAGCCCAAGCCTAGCGGGAGTCAGAGAGACCCAGTACTTC,CASSPSLAGVRETQYF
TRBJ1-5,.,TRBV6-5,.,TGTGCCAGCAGCGCCGGGAGGCCTCAGCCCCAGCATTTT,CASSAGRPQPQHF